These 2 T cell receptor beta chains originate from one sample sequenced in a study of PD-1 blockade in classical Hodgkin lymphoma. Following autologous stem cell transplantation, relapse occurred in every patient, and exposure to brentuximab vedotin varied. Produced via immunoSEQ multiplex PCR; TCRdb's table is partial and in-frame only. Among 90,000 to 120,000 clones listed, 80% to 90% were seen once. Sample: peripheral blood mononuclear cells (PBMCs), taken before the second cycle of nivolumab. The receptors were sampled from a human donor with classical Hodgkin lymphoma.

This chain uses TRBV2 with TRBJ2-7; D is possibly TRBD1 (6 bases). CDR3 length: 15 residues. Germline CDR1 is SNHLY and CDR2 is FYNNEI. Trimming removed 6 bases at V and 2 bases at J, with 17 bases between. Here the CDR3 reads CASSDLQGITYEQYF. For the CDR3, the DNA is TGTGCCAGCAGCGACCTCCAGGGGATCACCTACGAGCAGTACTTC.

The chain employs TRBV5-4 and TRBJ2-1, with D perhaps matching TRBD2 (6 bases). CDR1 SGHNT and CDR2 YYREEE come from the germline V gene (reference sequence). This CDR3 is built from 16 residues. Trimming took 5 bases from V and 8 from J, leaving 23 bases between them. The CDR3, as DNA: TGTGCCAGCAGTCGAGGAGGGGCCGGGGAATGCGATGAGCAGTTCTTC. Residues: CASSRGGAGECDEQFF.